This is a list of T cell receptor beta chains from one sample in a study of blood T cells in healthy people across ages. TCRdb fed the 5' RACE reads into MiXCR, producing one record per CDR3 protein. Here the sample spans approximately 680,000 distinct CDR3 sequences, roughly 30% being singletons. Specimen: blood. The source is a woman older than 75 in good health. Each CDR3 is given with its conserved first and last residue. Each record gives: V gene, D gene, J gene, clone size, CDR3 DNA, CDR3 protein. D genes are given only for firm matches. For some rows the clone size is stated as once, few or many, or as a class when expanded; others skip it.

v_gene: TRBV27
d_gene: NA
j_gene: TRBJ2-1
abundance: many
CDR3nt: TGTGCCAGCAGTTTAAGGTTCCAACAGTTCTTC
CDR3aa: CASSLRFQQFF

v_gene: TRBV7-2
d_gene: TRBD2
j_gene: TRBJ2-1
abundance: NA
CDR3nt: TGTGCCAGCAGCTTTAGCGGGACTAGCGGTTTTCGTCCCAGGCGGTTCTTC
CDR3aa: CASSFSGTSGFRPRRFF

v_gene: TRBV6-5
d_gene: NA
j_gene: TRBJ2-4
abundance: many
CDR3nt: TGTGCCAGCAGTTACTCCACGGGGACGGCAGTTTCAACCAAAAACATTCAGTACTTC
CDR3aa: CASSYSTGTAVSTKNIQYF

v_gene: TRBV6-2/TRBV6-3
d_gene: TRBD2
j_gene: TRBJ2-5
abundance: NA
CDR3nt: TGTGCCAGCAGTTATTCTACGGCGGGGGGGCGTGAGACCCAGTACTTC
CDR3aa: CASSYSTAGGRETQYF

v_gene: TRBV7-2
d_gene: TRBD1
j_gene: TRBJ1-6
abundance: many
CDR3nt: TGTGCCAGCAGCCCCGGACAGGTCAATTCACCCCTCCACTTT
CDR3aa: CASSPGQVNSPLHF

v_gene: TRBV7-6
d_gene: NA
j_gene: TRBJ1-4
abundance: NA
CDR3nt: TGTGCCAGCAGCTTAACCGGGACCCTGGAGGAAAAACTGTTTTTT
CDR3aa: CASSLTGTLEEKLFF

v_gene: TRBV11-2
d_gene: TRBD1
j_gene: TRBJ2-3
abundance: few
CDR3nt: TGTGCCAGCAGCTTAGAATTAGGGGGCAAGGCTACGCAGTATTTT
CDR3aa: CASSLELGGKATQYF

v_gene: TRBV9
d_gene: NA
j_gene: TRBJ1-1
abundance: many
CDR3nt: TGTGCCAGCAGCGTCGGCAGTTCGAACACTGAAGCTTTCTTT
CDR3aa: CASSVGSSNTEAFF

v_gene: TRBV28
d_gene: NA
j_gene: TRBJ1-1
abundance: few
CDR3nt: TGTGCCAGCAGTTTAAGCACAGCATTTGAAGCTTTCTTT
CDR3aa: CASSLSTAFEAFF

v_gene: TRBV6-1
d_gene: NA
j_gene: TRBJ2-7
abundance: NA
CDR3nt: TGTGTCAGCAGACCCAGGGGTTCCTACGAGCAGTACTTC
CDR3aa: CVSRPRGSYEQYF

v_gene: TRBV28
d_gene: NA
j_gene: TRBJ1-2
abundance: NA
CDR3nt: TGTGCCAGCAGTACAGGACAGAAAAACTATGGCTACACCTTC
CDR3aa: CASSTGQKNYGYTF

v_gene: TRBV18
d_gene: NA
j_gene: TRBJ1-2
abundance: many
CDR3nt: TGTGCCAGCTCACCACTGGAGGGGGAAGGTGGCTACACCTTC
CDR3aa: CASSPLEGEGGYTF

v_gene: TRBV14
d_gene: NA
j_gene: TRBJ1-5
abundance: NA
CDR3nt: TGTGCCAGCAGCCCCGGGGGAGGGAGTCAGCCCCAGCATTTT
CDR3aa: CASSPGGGSQPQHF

v_gene: TRBV29-1
d_gene: NA
j_gene: TRBJ2-7
abundance: many
CDR3nt: TGCAGCGTTCCCGGGGTTTCCCCATCCGAGCAGTACTTC
CDR3aa: CSVPGVSPSEQYF

v_gene: TRBV6-5
d_gene: TRBD2
j_gene: TRBJ2-3
abundance: NA
CDR3nt: TGTGCCAGCAGAACTTTAGCGGGGGGAATGACAGATACGCAGTATTTT
CDR3aa: CASRTLAGGMTDTQYF

v_gene: TRBV11-2
d_gene: TRBD2
j_gene: TRBJ2-5
abundance: NA
CDR3nt: TGTACCAGCAGCTTAGATCGGGCGGGGGGCCATCAGTACTTC
CDR3aa: CTSSLDRAGGHQYF

v_gene: TRBV25-1
d_gene: NA
j_gene: TRBJ2-5
abundance: many
CDR3nt: TGTGCCAGTCAATTAAGGCCTCAAGAGACCCAGTACTTC
CDR3aa: CASQLRPQETQYF

v_gene: TRBV5-1
d_gene: TRBD1
j_gene: TRBJ1-2
abundance: NA
CDR3nt: TGCGCCAGCAGCTTGGCCGGAACAGGGGGCGTCTATGGCTACACCTTC
CDR3aa: CASSLAGTGGVYGYTF

v_gene: TRBV5-1
d_gene: NA
j_gene: TRBJ2-3
abundance: many
CDR3nt: TGCGCCAGCAGACGGGGGGACAACACAGATACGCAGTATTTT
CDR3aa: CASRRGDNTDTQYF

v_gene: TRBV5-1
d_gene: NA
j_gene: TRBJ2-1
abundance: NA
CDR3nt: TGCGCCAGCAGCTTGGATCCGGGAGTGGGGTACAATGAGCAGTTCTTC
CDR3aa: CASSLDPGVGYNEQFF

v_gene: TRBV20-1
d_gene: TRBD1
j_gene: TRBJ1-1
abundance: many
CDR3nt: TGCAGTGCTATTCCTTTATCGGGACAGGGGGAGTGGGCTTTCTTT
CDR3aa: CSAIPLSGQGEWAFF

v_gene: TRBV20-1
d_gene: NA
j_gene: TRBJ2-4
abundance: many
CDR3nt: TGCAGTGCTAGAGATTCTAGGGTAGGCGGCGGGAAGACCTCGGCCAAAAACATTCAGTACTTC
CDR3aa: CSARDSRVGGGKTSAKNIQYF

v_gene: TRBV7-2
d_gene: TRBD1
j_gene: TRBJ2-4
abundance: once
CDR3nt: TGTGCCAGCAGCCCACAGACAGGGACGGACATTCAGTACTTC
CDR3aa: CASSPQTGTDIQYF

v_gene: TRBV18
d_gene: NA
j_gene: TRBJ2-7
abundance: many
CDR3nt: TGTGCCAGCTCACCACGTGCCTCCTACGAGCAGTACTTC
CDR3aa: CASSPRASYEQYF